Presented here are 3 T cell receptor beta chains from one specimen sequenced in a study of T cell repertoires in cytomegalovirus infection. Via MiXCR, TCRdb re-called the reads, giving one row per CDR3 protein. The sample lists about 400,000 distinct CDR3 sequences, less than 20% occurring once. Sequenced input: PBMCs. These receptors all come from a human donor in good health (CMV status not recorded). Some clones in this sample may be carry-over from other donors' samples.

This clonotype turned up a few times. J is TRBJ2-5 and V is TRBV5-6; D is possibly TRBD2 (5 bases). The CDR3 sequence is 13 residues long. V lost 3 bases to trimming and J lost 6 bases, with 12 bases between them. The germline gives CDR1 SGHDT, CDR2 YYEEEE. The CDR3 is CASSSWTGKTQYF. The CDR3 coding sequence is TGTGCCAGCAGCTCGTGGACTGGAAAGACCCAGTACTTC.

The V and J genes are TRBV7-2 and TRBJ2-3; 11 bases map to TRBD2. The junction had 7 bases not matched to a gene; V was cut back by 11 bases and J by 6 bases. Germline V lookup: CDR1 SGHTA, CDR2 FQGNSA. This CDR3 has 13 amino acids. The CDR3 sequence is CAGTSGGHDTQYF. The DNA of the CDR3 is TGTGCCGGGACTAGCGGAGGACATGATACGCAGTATTTT.

This clonotype was seen a handful of times. V and J are TRBV29-1 and TRBJ2-2; the D is unclear. The germline gives CDR1 SQVTM, CDR2 ANQGSEA. V was shortened by 3 bases and J by 1 base, with 6 bases between the two germline ends. The CDR3 is 13 amino acids. CDR3 bases: TGCAGCGTTGAGTTCGGGAACACCGGGGAGCTGTTTTTT. Translation: CSVEFGNTGELFF.